The sequence of this TCR beta chain was determined in a study of cytomegalovirus exposure and HLA in healthy donors. General study findings and limits: Some public TCRs appeared in many individuals, while most sequences were rare.

PCR primers comprised 60 Vbeta and 13 Jbeta primers. TCRdb keeps only in-frame clones here, not all; method: immunoSEQ multiplex PCR. There are approximately 140,000 clones in the sample; 70% to 75% occur only once, and 13% to 15% lies in the top ten. As concerns this clone: Its specificity is unknown.

Germline values: CDR1 SGHRS, CDR2 YFSETQ. The CDR3 length is 16 residues. With 4 bases clipped from V and 6 bases from J, the junction kept 7 bases outside the gene matches. V and J are TRBV5-1 and TRBJ2-3; 14 positions agree with TRBD2. Sequenced material: PBMCs. The sequence was obtained from a human donor in good health. The DNA for the CDR3 is TGCGCCAGCAGCCTAGGGACTAGCGGGAGAGTTGATACGCAGTATTTT. Amino acids: CASSLGTSGRVDTQYF.